Sequencing of this T cell receptor (beta chain) was carried out in a study of T cell changes during pregnancy in multiple sclerosis. This table comes from immunoSEQ multiplex PCR, and its TCRdb copy is limited to in-frame clones, with some not included. The table lists 100,000 or so clones, 90% to 95% of them singletons. This CDR3 is built from 16 residues. CDR1 is LGHNT, CDR2 FRNRAP, per germline. V lost 7 bases to trimming and J lost 2 bases, with 17 bases between them. The sample consisted of peripheral blood, taken before pregnancy. V and J are TRBV12-5 and TRBJ2-2, with D tentatively TRBD2 (6 bases). This receptor was identified in a female donor with multiple sclerosis, enrolled in a pregnancy study. The CDR3 nucleotides read TGTGCTAGTGCCAGGTCGGGTAGCGGAAACACCGGGGAGCTGTTTTTT. This encodes CASARSGSGNTGELFF.